This T cell receptor (beta chain) derives from a study of blood T cells in healthy people across ages. Points from the study as a whole: Unsorted PBMC input precluded a conclusive naive versus antigen-experienced comparison. Long-lived donors exceeded aged donors in naive CD4+ cells and diversity.

A second 7 to 11 cycle PCR used barcoded and J-beta primers. TCRdb recomputed calls from the 5' RACE reads with MiXCR, one row per CDR3 protein. The sample has almost 550,000 distinct CDR3 sequences; about 25% are singletons. J gave up 2 bases and V 5 bases, and 13 bases lay outside the gene matches. This CDR3 comprises 17 residues. Germline-derived CDR1 and CDR2 are MNHEY and SVGEGT. On this clonotype: Its antigen is undetermined.

Each sample yielded at least 5 micrograms of PBMC total RNA. These same data were also listed under a study on T cells of mothers and their children. That paper notes: Sample barcodes and 2-4 random nucleotides came from the second PCR's M1S primer.

The sequenced sample consisted of blood. The receptor comes from a boy between 10 and 17 years old in good health. The genes are TRBV6-2 or TRBV6-3 and TRBJ2-5; TRBD2 matches 8 bases. CDR3 in amino acids: CASSQPNSGAPQETQYF. CDR3 bases: TGTGCCAGCAGTCAACCTAATAGCGGGGCTCCTCAAGAGACCCAGTACTTC.